A single T cell receptor beta chain is shown here with its context. This entry belongs to a study of blood T cell repertoires in COVID-19. The germline V gene has CDR1 MNHNS and CDR2 SASEGT. The CDR3 is 16 amino acids. The ends were cut back, 1 base at V and 2 bases at J, with 12 bases in the middle. Repertoires were generated with immunoSEQ multiplex PCR, while TCRdb's copy carries only in-frame clones and drops some. Among approximately 90,000 clones listed, approximately 86% were seen once. The V call is TRBV6-1, the J call TRBJ1-5, with no clear D. Sequenced: peripheral blood. The TCR sequence derives from a human donor in a cohort sampled during active COVID-19. The CDR3 spells CASSEVRGLGNQPQHF. The CDR3 DNA reads as TGTGCCAGCAGTGAAGTCAGAGGGTTAGGCAATCAGCCCCAGCATTTT.